This TCR beta chain was retrieved from a study of T cells in Graves' hyperthyroidism and ophthalmopathy. The CDR3 has 13 residues. From germline, CDR1 is SEHNR and CDR2 FQNEAQ (reference sequence). The germline V and J ends were trimmed by 8 bases and 0 bases, with 10 bases remaining between them. In its sample, this clonotype was seen many times. Antigen: not known. Study findings and constraints: Most clonotypes expanded in thyroid above 0.001 were likewise present in blood.

The PBMCs were taken from about 9.7 ml of fresh peripheral blood. RNA transcripts gave rise to amplified TCR beta CDR3 regions. First-round RT-PCR with HTBI primers amplified the TCR CDR3 region. MiXCR, run by TCRdb on the multiplex PCR reads, gives a single entry per CDR3 protein. The sample records 600,000 to 900,000 distinct CDR3 sequences, around 15% being singletons. This sequence was found in a man aged 18-30 years with Graves' hyperthyroidism. The V gene is TRBV7-9, the J gene TRBJ1-1; maybe TRBD1 (6 bases). The sequenced material came from blood. CDR3 amino acids: CASEGEVNTEAFF. DNA of the CDR3: TGTGCCAGCGAGGGGGAGGTGAACACTGAAGCTTTCTTT.